This T cell receptor (beta chain) was captured in a study of blood T cell repertoires in COVID-19. The method was immunoSEQ multiplex PCR; TCRdb's version includes in-frame clones alone and lacks a portion of them. This table holds about 240,000 clones, about 87% found once. Germline V gives CDR1 MNHNS, CDR2 SASEGT. The CDR3 contains 13 residues. J gave up 4 bases and V 8 bases, and 3 bases lay outside the gene matches. The sequence derives from a woman aged 70-85 years with active or convalescent COVID-19. The chain has TRBV6-1 and TRBJ1-3; TRBD1 matches at 9 bases. The sequenced sample was peripheral blood. The CDR3 spells CASGGQGGNTIYF. The DNA for the CDR3 is TGTGCCAGCGGGGGACAGGGAGGAAACACCATATATTTT.